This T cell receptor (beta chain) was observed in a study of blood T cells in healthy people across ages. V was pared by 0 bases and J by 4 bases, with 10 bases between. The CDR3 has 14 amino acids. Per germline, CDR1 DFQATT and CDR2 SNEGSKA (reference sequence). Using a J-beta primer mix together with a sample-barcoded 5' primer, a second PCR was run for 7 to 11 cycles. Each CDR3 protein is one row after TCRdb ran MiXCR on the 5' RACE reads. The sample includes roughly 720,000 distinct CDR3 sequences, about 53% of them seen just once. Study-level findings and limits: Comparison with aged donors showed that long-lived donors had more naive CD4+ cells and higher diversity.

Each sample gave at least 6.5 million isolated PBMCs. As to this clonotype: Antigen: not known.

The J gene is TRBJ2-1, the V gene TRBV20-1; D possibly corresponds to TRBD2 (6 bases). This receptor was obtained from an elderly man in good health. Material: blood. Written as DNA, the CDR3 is TGCAGTGCTAGAGATCGTCGGGAGTACAATGAGCAGTTCTTC. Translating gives CSARDRREYNEQFF.